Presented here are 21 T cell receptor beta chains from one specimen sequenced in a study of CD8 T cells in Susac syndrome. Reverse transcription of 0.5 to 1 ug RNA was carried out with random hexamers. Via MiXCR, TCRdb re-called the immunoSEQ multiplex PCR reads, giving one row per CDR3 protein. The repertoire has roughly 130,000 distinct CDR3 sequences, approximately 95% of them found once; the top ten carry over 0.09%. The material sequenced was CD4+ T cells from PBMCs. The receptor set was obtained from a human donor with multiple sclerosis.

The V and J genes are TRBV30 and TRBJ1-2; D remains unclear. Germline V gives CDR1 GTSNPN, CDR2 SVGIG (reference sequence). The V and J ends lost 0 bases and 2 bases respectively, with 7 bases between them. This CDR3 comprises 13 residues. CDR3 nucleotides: TGTGCCTGGAGTGTAATGGGGAACTATGGCTACACCTTC. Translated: CAWSVMGNYGYTF.

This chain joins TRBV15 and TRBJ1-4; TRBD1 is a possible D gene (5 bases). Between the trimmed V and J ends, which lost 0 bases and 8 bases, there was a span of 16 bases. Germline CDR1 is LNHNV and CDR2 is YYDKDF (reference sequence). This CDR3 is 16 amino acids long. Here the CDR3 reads CATSRDRRQPSEKLFF. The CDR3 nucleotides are TGTGCCACCAGCAGAGATCGGCGACAGCCGTCGGAAAAACTGTTTTTT.

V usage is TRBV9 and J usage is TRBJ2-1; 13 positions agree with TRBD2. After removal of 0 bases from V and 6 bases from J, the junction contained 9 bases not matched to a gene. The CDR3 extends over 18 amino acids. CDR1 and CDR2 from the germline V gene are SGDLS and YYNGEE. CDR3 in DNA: TGTGCCAGCAGCGTAGTACCCTGGACTAGCGGGAGTGGCAATGAGCAGTTCTTC. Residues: CASSVVPWTSGSGNEQFF.

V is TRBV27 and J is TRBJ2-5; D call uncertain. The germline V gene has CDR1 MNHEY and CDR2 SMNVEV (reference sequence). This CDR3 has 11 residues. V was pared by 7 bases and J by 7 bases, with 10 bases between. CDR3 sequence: CASTPSGTQYF. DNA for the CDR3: TGTGCCAGCACCCCCTCCGGGACCCAGTACTTC.

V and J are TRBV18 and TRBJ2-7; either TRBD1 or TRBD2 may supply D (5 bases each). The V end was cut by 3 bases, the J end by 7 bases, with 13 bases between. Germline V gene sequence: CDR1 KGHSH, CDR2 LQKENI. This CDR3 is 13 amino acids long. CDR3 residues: CASSPGVNGEQYF. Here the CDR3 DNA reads TGTGCCAGCTCACCGGGGGTCAACGGGGAGCAGTACTTC. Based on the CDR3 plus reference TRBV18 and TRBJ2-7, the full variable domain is NAGVMQNPRHLVRRRGQEARLRCSPMKGHSHVYWYRQLPEEGLKFMVYLQKENIIDESGMPKERFSAEFPKEGPSILRIQQVVRGDSAAYFCASSPGVNGEQYFGPGTRLTVT.

The chain's CDR3 is CASSLSGGPYEQYF. The CDR3, as DNA: TGTGCCAGCAGTTTATCTGGCGGCCCCTACGAGCAGTACTTC. The rearrangement joins TRBV27 to TRBJ2-7, with D unclear. V was pared by 0 bases and J by 2 bases, with 8 bases between. Germline values: CDR1 MNHEY, CDR2 SMNVEV (reference sequence). The CDR3 is 14 amino acids.

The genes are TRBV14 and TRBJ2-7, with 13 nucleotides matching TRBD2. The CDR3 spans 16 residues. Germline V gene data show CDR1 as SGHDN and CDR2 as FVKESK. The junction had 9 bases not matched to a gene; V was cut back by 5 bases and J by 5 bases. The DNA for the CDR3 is TGTGCCAGCAGCACCCGGACTAGCGGGAGTGGGAACGAGCAGTACTTC. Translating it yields CASSTRTSGSGNEQYF.

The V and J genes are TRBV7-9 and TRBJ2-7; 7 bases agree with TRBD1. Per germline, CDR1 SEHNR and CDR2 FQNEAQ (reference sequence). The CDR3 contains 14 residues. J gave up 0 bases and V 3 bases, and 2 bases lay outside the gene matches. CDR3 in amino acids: CASSFAGGSYEQYF. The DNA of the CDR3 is TGTGCCAGCAGCTTTGCAGGGGGCTCCTACGAGCAGTACTTC.

The CDR3, as DNA: TGTGCCAGCAGTGAGGCGTTGAACACTGAAGCTTTCTTT. Its translation: CASSEALNTEAFF. The V and J genes are TRBV6-4 and TRBJ1-1; D gene ambiguous. V lost 3 bases and J lost 0, with 5 bases in between. Germline CDR1 reads MRHNA; CDR2 reads SNTAGT. The CDR3 contains 13 residues.

This chain's CDR3 is CASSQKADYPYEQYF. Written as DNA, the CDR3 is TGTGCCAGCAGCCAAAAGGCGGACTACCCCTACGAGCAGTACTTC. The chain carries TRBV3-1 and TRBJ2-7, with a possible D match to TRBD2 (6 bases). The V end lost 2 bases, the J end lost 2 bases, and 13 bases lay between the germline ends. CDR1 LGHDT and CDR2 YNNKEL come from the germline V gene (reference sequence). The CDR3 runs to 15 residues.

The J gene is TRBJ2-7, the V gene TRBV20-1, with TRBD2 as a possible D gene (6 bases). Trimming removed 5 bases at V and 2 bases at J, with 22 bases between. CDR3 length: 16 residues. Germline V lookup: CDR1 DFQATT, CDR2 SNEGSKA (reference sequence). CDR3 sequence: CSAPVGGLRGTYEQYF. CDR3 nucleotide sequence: TGCAGTGCTCCCGTGGGGGGACTCCGGGGGACCTACGAGCAGTACTTC.

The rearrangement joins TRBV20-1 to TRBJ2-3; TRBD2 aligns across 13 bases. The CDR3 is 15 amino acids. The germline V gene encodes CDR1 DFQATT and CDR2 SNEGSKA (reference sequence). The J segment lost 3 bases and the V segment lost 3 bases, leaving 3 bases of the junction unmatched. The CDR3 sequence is CSARGLAGRTDTQYF. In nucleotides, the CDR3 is TGCAGTGCTAGGGGACTAGCGGGGAGGACAGATACGCAGTATTTT.

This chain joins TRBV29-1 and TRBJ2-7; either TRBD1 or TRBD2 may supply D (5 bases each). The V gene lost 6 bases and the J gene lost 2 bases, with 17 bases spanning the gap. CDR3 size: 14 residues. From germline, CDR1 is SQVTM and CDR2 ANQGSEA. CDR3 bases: TGCAGCGTCGTGTCCAGGGTCGGGACCTACGAGCAGTACTTC. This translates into CSVVSRVGTYEQYF.

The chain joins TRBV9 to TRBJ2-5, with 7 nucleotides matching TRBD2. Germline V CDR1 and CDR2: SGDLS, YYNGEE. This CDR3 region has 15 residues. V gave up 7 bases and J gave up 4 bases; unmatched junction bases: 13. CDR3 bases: TGTGCCAGCCAGCGTAGGGAGGGTTTGGGAGAGACCCAGTACTTC. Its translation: CASQRREGLGETQYF. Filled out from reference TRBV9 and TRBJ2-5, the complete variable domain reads DSGVTQTPKHLITATGQRVTLRCSPRSGDLSVYWYQQSLDQGLQFLIQYYNGEERAKGNILERFSAQQFPDLHSELNLSSLELGDSALYFCASQRREGLGETQYFGPGTRLLVL.

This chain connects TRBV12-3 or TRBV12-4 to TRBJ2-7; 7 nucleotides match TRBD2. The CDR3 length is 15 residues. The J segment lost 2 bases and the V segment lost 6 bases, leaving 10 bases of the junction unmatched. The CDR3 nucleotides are TGTGCCAGCAGCCCTCCGGGGGGTAAAGCCTACGAGCAGTACTTC. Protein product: CASSPPGGKAYEQYF.

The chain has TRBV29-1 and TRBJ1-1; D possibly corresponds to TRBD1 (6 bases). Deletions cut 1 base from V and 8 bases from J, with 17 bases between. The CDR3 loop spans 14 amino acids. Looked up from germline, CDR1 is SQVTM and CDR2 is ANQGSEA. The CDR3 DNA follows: TGCAGCGTTGAAGTGGATAGGGCGGGGGCGGAAGCTTTCTTT. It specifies CSVEVDRAGAEAFF. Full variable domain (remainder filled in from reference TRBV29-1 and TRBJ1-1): SAVISQKPSRDICQRGTSLTIQCQVDSQVTMMFWYRQQPGQSLTLIATANQGSEATYESGFVIDKFPISRPNLTFSTLTVSNMSPEDSSIYLCSVEVDRAGAEAFFGQGTRLTVV.

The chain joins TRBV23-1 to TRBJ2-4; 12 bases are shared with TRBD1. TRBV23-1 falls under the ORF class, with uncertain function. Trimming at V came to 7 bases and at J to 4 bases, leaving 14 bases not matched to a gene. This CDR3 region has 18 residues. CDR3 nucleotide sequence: TGCGCCAGCATGCAGGGGACAGGGGGCCAGATGCCAAAAAACATTCAGTACTTC. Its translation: CASMQGTGGQMPKNIQYF.

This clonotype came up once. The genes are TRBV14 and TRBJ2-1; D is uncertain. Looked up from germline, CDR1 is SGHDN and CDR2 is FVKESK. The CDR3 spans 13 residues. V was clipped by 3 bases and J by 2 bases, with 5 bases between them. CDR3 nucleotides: TGTGCCAGCAGCCAGGGAACCTACAATGAGCAGTTCTTC. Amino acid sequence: CASSQGTYNEQFF.

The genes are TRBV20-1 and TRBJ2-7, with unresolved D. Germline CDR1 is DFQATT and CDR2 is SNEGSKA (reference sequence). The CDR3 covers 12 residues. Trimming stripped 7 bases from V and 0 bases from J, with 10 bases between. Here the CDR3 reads CSGFGPSYEQYF. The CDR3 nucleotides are TGCAGTGGCTTCGGGCCCTCCTACGAGCAGTACTTC.

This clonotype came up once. The CDR3 here is CASSITGTGEETQYF. The DNA for the CDR3 is TGCGCCAGCAGCATCACCGGGACAGGGGAAGAGACCCAGTACTTC. The gene calls are TRBV5-1 and TRBJ2-5, with TRBD1 identical over 10 bases. Germline V gives CDR1 SGHRS, CDR2 YFSETQ. The V segment lost 4 bases and the J segment 3 bases; nucleotides outside the gene matches: 6. This CDR3 region has 15 residues.

The CDR3 sequence is CSVVSADGNTEAFF. CDR3 sequence (DNA): TGCAGCGTTGTATCCGCGGACGGGAACACTGAAGCTTTCTTT. The V call is TRBV29-1, the J call TRBJ1-1, with D uncertain. V lost 4 bases, J lost 1 base, and 13 bases lay in between. CDR1 and CDR2 from the germline V gene are SQVTM and ANQGSEA. CDR3 length: 14 amino acids.